This TCR beta chain emerged from a study of shared clonotypes between healthy human individuals (dated by TCRdb to the early 2020s). Turning to the overall study: Three men and two women, aged 18 to 49 years, made up the cohort. Between about 0.94 and 8.9 billion PBMCs per donor were obtained by leukapheresis. For each donor, three plates each were used for CD4 naive and CD4 memory, two plates were used for CD8 naive, and one plate was used for CD8 memory. To increase sequencing depth and limit assay-specific biases, TCR repertoire library preparation and sequencing were carried out by different laboratories using diverse techniques. Blood TCR repertoires of roughly five healthy adults were deeply sequenced to estimate repertoire size and the extent of clonotype sharing between individuals. Broader findings and caveats from the paper: Pairwise subsampling led to the expectation that sequencing depth would affect the degree of clonotype sharing among donors. Because the study included only a small number of donors, the genetic and exposure-history diversity represented was limited. Higher generation probabilities were observed for clonotypes shared by all four sorted-subset donors than for non-shared clonotypes. Incomplete sequencing was indicated by rarefaction of sorted-subset datasets, despite the large sequencing depth. Naive subsets generally had larger estimated clonotype richness than memory subsets did. Only blood was sampled, and tissue TCR repertoires likely differ from those in blood. Sharing across a few donors was observed for roughly 5.4% of naive CD4, over 3% of naive CD8, 2% to 2.5% of memory CD4, and about 0.4% of memory CD8 clonotypes.

The germline V gene provides CDR1 MNHNS and CDR2 SASEGT. V was cut back by 0 bases and J by 3 bases, leaving a gap of 12 bases between them. Including cysteine and phenylalanine, the CDR3 has 15 amino acids. The entry retains the CDR3 DNA only, 45 bases that are in frame from base 1. As to this clone: Its antigen is not yet known. Within one base of it there is no much larger clone, and no base qualities were kept.

Using the deep immunoSEQ assay, multiplex PCR amplified TCR CDR3 regions from genomic DNA. For each cell subset, the extracted genomic DNA was distributed evenly across all wells of several immunoSEQ 96-well plates, and each plate served as one replicate. For sorted subsets, roughly 200 ng of genomic DNA, equivalent to 25,000 to 35,000 T cell genomes, went into each replicate PCR. Purified libraries were quantified with a Qubit 3.0 fluorometer, sized on a Bioanalyzer 2100, and re-quantified with the KAPA Library Quantification kit. Every immunoSEQ 96-well plate was sequenced on a dedicated single-read 150-cycle Illumina NextSeq 550 flow cell. The authors processed their data as follows. Because only junctional sequences without quality scores were contained in the immunoSEQ output, filtering matching that applied to full-length reads could not be performed. To assign V/J genes and CDR3, sequences were annotated against IMGT germline references using PyIR, a Python wrapper for IgBLAST v1.9. Reads were filtered out if the reads had weak V/J assignments (E-value above 1e-6), no CDR3, stop codons, out-of-frame junctions, or ambiguous translated residues. V3J clonotypes were defined as sequences sharing the same inferred V gene, J gene, and CDR3 amino acid sequence. Percentage overlap between repertoires was computed as shared unique clonotypes divided by the size of the smaller repertoire. Three approaches were used to assess repertoire richness: RTK rarefaction, the Chao1 estimator, and Recon v2.1 estimates of unobserved clonotypes. Generation probabilities were computed with OLGA for all TCRbeta clonotypes obtained by the gDNA method from a handful of donors. The immuneACCESS repertoire file appears here via TCRdb, limited to in-frame rearrangements. These files lack a portion of the clones; in checked studies, under half of the deficit traces to unresolved V genes, and the cause of the others is not known. V, J and clone size reflect that table, while D and trimming were determined from the DNA. This sample is represented by 700,000 to 950,000 clones; around 96% of them were singletons. The top ten hold roughly 0.23% of the sample.

CD8 naive samples consisted of CD45RO-negative cells that were positively selected for CCR7, yielding a CD45RA+CCR7+ population without TemRA cells. Healthy HIV-negative adults with no recently reported acute infections or vaccinations were included as donors. Every donor was a Caucasian adult residing in Nashville, Tennessee, USA. After blood collection by leukapheresis, PBMCs were isolated using Ficoll-Histopaque density gradient centrifugation and then cryopreserved in the vapor phase of liquid nitrogen. Purity and quantity of every magnetically sorted T cell population were checked by analytical flow cytometry. Each sorted fraction had its genomic DNA isolated and then quantified by UV absorbance on a Nanodrop 2000c.

The chain is made from TRBV6-1 and TRBJ2-7; D gene: possibly TRBD2, on 6 matching bases. This clonotype was sampled from a man younger than 40 in good health. Sequencing was done on a sample of naive CD8+ T cells sorted from blood. This specimen's cell subset or site label, per the study, means: CD45RA+CCR7+. CDR3 reads: CASSEALLALYEQYF. The bases read TGTGCCAGCAGTGAAGCTTTACTAGCCCTCTACGAGCAGTACTTC.